Presented here are 14 T cell receptor beta chains from one specimen sequenced in a study of T cell responses to AZD1222 COVID-19 vaccine. The assay was immunoSEQ multiplex PCR, and TCRdb's table has in-frame clones only and misses some. The table shows approximately 150,000 clones, with more than 85% occurring only once. The sample was peripheral blood, taken 28 days after the second AZD1222 dose. These receptors came from an adult who received the AZD1222 COVID-19 vaccine.

This sequence joins TRBV28 and TRBJ2-1; maybe TRBD1 (6 bases). CDR1 and CDR2 (germline): MDHEN, SYDVKM. V was cut by 5 bases and J by 1 base, with 15 bases left in between. The CDR3 contains 16 residues. CDR3 loop: CASSPLGGISYNEQFF. CDR3 nucleotides: TGTGCCAGCAGTCCATTAGGGGGTATATCCTACAATGAGCAGTTCTTC.

The CDR3 here is CASSILAGIDTGELFF. The CDR3 DNA is TGTGCCAGTAGTATATTAGCGGGGATCGACACCGGGGAGCTGTTTTTT. The chain uses TRBV19 and TRBJ2-2; 8 bases match TRBD2. J was trimmed by 3 bases and V by 2 bases; bases with no gene match: 5. The CDR3 is made up of 16 amino acids. CDR1 is LNHDA and CDR2 is SQIVND in the germline V gene (reference sequence).

V and J are TRBV5-1 and TRBJ2-5, with D possibly being TRBD1 or TRBD2 (5 bases each). Germline assignment: CDR1 SGHRS and CDR2 YFSETQ. V was shortened by 4 bases and J by 0 bases, with 16 bases between the two germline ends. There are 16 residues in the CDR3. The DNA of the CDR3 is TGCGCCAGCAGCCATGCCGGGACCTCGTACCAAGAGACCCAGTACTTC. This sequence encodes CASSHAGTSYQETQYF.

The table lists this clone with a few counts. The V call is TRBV7-2, the J call TRBJ1-2, with 8 bases that match TRBD1. This CDR3 has 15 residues. The V gene end was trimmed by 2 bases and the J gene end by 4 bases; junction bases not matched to a gene: 6. CDR1 SGHTA and CDR2 FQGNSA come from the germline V gene. The CDR3 loop reads CASSLRGDRTYGYTF. CDR3 DNA sequence: TGTGCCAGCAGCTTAAGGGGGGACAGGACCTATGGCTACACCTTC.

This chain joins TRBV2 and TRBJ1-2, with a possible D match to TRBD1 (6 bases). Germline loops: CDR1 SNHLY, CDR2 FYNNEI. The CDR3 runs 12 residues. Between the trimmed V and J ends, which lost 6 bases and 6 bases, there was a span of 11 bases. CDR3 DNA sequence: TGTGCCAGCAGCAGGGGCAGGAATGGCTACACCTTC. It is translated as CASSRGRNGYTF.

V and J are TRBV18 and TRBJ1-5; D may be TRBD1 (6 bases). The germline V gene encodes CDR1 KGHSH and CDR2 LQKENI. Trimming shortened V by 6 bases and J by 4 bases, and 13 bases separated the two germline ends. The CDR3 spans 14 residues. The CDR3 here is CASSPDRLNQPQHF. As DNA, the CDR3 is TGTGCCAGCTCGCCCGACAGGCTAAATCAGCCCCAGCATTTT.

The CDR3 loop is CASSLERGWDSPLHF. The CDR3 DNA follows: TGTGCCAGCAGCTTGGAGCGGGGTTGGGATTCACCCCTCCACTTT. The J gene is TRBJ1-6, the V gene TRBV5-6; unclear D gene. The CDR3 loop spans 15 amino acids. The V gene's germline CDR1 is SGHDT and CDR2 YYEEEE. V gave up 0 bases and J gave up 8 bases, with 12 bases separating them.

The CDR3 reads CASSVGPGSGYTF. The CDR3 DNA reads as TGTGCCAGCAGCGTAGGGCCAGGGAGCGGCTACACCTTC. The rearrangement joins TRBV9 to TRBJ1-2; the D gene is possibly TRBD1 (5 bases). Germline assignment: CDR1 SGDLS and CDR2 YYNGEE. CDR3 size: 13 residues. Trimming cost V 0 bases and J 8 bases, with 11 bases left between them.

The genes are TRBV6-5 and TRBJ1-2; D ambiguous. Trimming removed 4 bases at V and 8 bases at J, with 14 bases between. The CDR3 is made up of 13 amino acids. Germline V gene sequence: CDR1 MNHEY, CDR2 SVGAGI. In nucleotides, the CDR3 is TGTGCCAGCAGTTCTGACACGTTGCGGGGCTACACCTTC. Encoded protein: CASSSDTLRGYTF.

V and J are TRBV6-5 and TRBJ2-1; possibly TRBD2 for D (6 bases). The V end was cut by 6 bases, the J end by 2 bases, with 14 bases between. Looked up from germline, CDR1 is MNHEY and CDR2 is SVGAGI. The CDR3 has 15 amino acids. The DNA of the CDR3 is TGTGCCAGCAGAACGGGGAGGAGACCCTACAATGAGCAGTTCTTC. This gives the protein CASRTGRRPYNEQFF.

The chain employs TRBV3-1 (or the pseudogene TRBV3-2) and TRBJ2-5; D remains ambiguous. V dropped 1 base and J dropped 5 bases, with 17 bases sitting between them. CDR1 is LGHDT, CDR2 YNNKEL, per germline (reference sequence). CDR3 length: 16 residues. The CDR3 region is CASSQAHRTPWETQYF. As DNA, the CDR3 is TGTGCCAGCAGCCAAGCCCATCGGACCCCGTGGGAGACCCAGTACTTC.

The CDR3 is CASSPGTGGRRRDTQYF. The CDR3 coding sequence is TGCGCCAGCAGCCCCGGGACAGGGGGGAGGCGCAGAGATACGCAGTATTTT. The J gene is TRBJ2-3, the V gene TRBV5-1; 11 positions match TRBD1. The V and J ends lost 4 bases and 5 bases, in that order; junction bases with no gene match: 12. Germline-derived CDR1 and CDR2 are SGHRS and YFSETQ. There are 17 residues in the CDR3.

This chain links TRBV27 with TRBJ2-5, with a tentative D call TRBD2 (6 bases). Trimming stripped 0 bases from V and 7 bases from J, with 15 bases between. The germline V gene encodes CDR1 MNHEY and CDR2 SMNVEV (reference sequence). The CDR3 consists of 15 residues. This chain's CDR3 is CASSLSGGMWGTQYF. In DNA form, the CDR3 reads TGTGCCAGCAGTTTATCGGGCGGGATGTGGGGGACCCAGTACTTC.

The chain links TRBV2 to TRBJ1-3, with TRBD1 matching 12 bases. From germline, CDR1 is SNHLY and CDR2 FYNNEI. The J segment lost 0 bases and the V segment lost 5 bases, leaving 14 bases of the junction unmatched. CDR3 length equals 20 residues. CDR3: CASSYLGTGGISFSGNTIYF. The CDR3 DNA reads TGTGCCAGCAGTTACTTGGGGACAGGGGGCATCTCATTCTCTGGAAACACCATATATTTT.